This T cell receptor (beta chain) was captured by sequencing in a study of shared clonotypes between healthy human individuals. Broader study findings: Clonotype sharing among donors was thought likely to change with sequencing depth.

Deep level was the assay's run setting. The assay was immunoSEQ multiplex PCR, and TCRdb's table has in-frame clones only and misses some. This sample has around 1.6 million clones, with 98% found just once. A CD45RA+ naive subset and a CD45RA-negative memory subset were split from CD4+ cells. V was clipped by 2 bases and J by 5 bases, with 9 bases between them. The CDR3 runs 13 residues. Germline values: CDR1 WNHNN, CDR2 SYGVQD (reference sequence). Turning to this clone: No antigen is known for it.

The sample comprised naive CD4+ T cells sorted from blood. Noted subset: CD45RA+ positively selected. The chain couples TRBV10-1 to TRBJ1-1; unclear D gene. The sequence came from a man aged 30 to 39 in good health. CDR3 loop: CASSEEWETEAFF. The CDR3 coding sequence is TGCGCCAGCAGTGAGGAATGGGAAACTGAAGCTTTCTTT.